This T cell receptor beta chain was obtained from a study of CD8 T cells in ankylosing spondylitis. TCRdb re-called the 5' RACE reads through MiXCR, storing one row per CDR3 protein. This sample carries roughly 230,000 distinct CDR3 sequences, approximately 20% of them seen once, and the ten largest clones take around 32%. In this sample, this clonotype turned up a few times. This CDR3 comprises 12 residues. Germline V gives CDR1 DFQATT, CDR2 SNEGSKA (reference sequence). J gave up 6 bases and V 6 bases, and 5 bases lay outside the gene matches. What was sequenced was blood, either unsorted or a sorted T cell fraction (not recorded which). The sequence came from a male donor with ankylosing spondylitis or in good health (not recorded which). This chain links TRBV20-1 with TRBJ2-1; 7 bases line up with TRBD2. CDR3 bases: TGCAGTGCCTGGGGGAGGGCCAATGAGCAGTTCTTC. Translation: CSAWGRANEQFF.